These T cell receptor beta chains were read from a single sample in a study of cytomegalovirus exposure and HLA in healthy donors. Assay: immunoSEQ multiplex PCR; the TCRdb copy retains only in-frame clones and omits some. The sample has some 200,000 clones; roughly 85% are singletons. The source material was PBMCs. The receptors shown here come from a man aged 18-30 years in good health and CMV-seronegative. CDR3s include the opening cysteine and the closing phenylalanine or tryptophan. A D gene is named only where the DNA matches it firmly. Size values are once, few and many counts, or a class for expanded clones, and some rows have none.

V: TRBV30
J: TRBJ2-2
size: -
D: -
DNA: TGTGCCTGGAGTGTGGGGCAGGGATACACCGGGGAGCTGTTTTTT
CDR3: CAWSVGQGYTGELFF

V: TRBV7-2
J: TRBJ1-2
size: once
D: TRBD1
DNA: TGTGCCAGCAGCTCCGCCGGACAGGTGGACTATGGCTACACCTTC
CDR3: CASSSAGQVDYGYTF

V: TRBV14
J: TRBJ1-6
size: -
D: -
DNA: TGCGCCAGCAGCCAAGAGGCGGGTGCTGTATCACCCCTCCACTTT
CDR3: CASSQEAGAVSPLHF

V: TRBV28
J: TRBJ1-2
size: -
D: -
DNA: TGTGCCAGCAGTTTACCCACTAACTATGGCTACACCTTC
CDR3: CASSLPTNYGYTF

V: TRBV7-3
J: TRBJ1-1
size: -
D: TRBD1
DNA: TGTGCCAGCAGCGATCAGGGGGCCACTGAAGCTTTCTTT
CDR3: CASSDQGATEAFF

V: TRBV5-1
J: TRBJ2-7
size: -
D: -
DNA: TGCGCCAGCAGCCGTAAACGTCCGGGAGAAAGTTCCTACGAGCAGTACTTC
CDR3: CASSRKRPGESSYEQYF

V: TRBV27
J: TRBJ2-3
size: -
D: -
DNA: TGTGCCAGCAGCCCTGGACTATTAACGGGTACGCAGTATTTT
CDR3: CASSPGLLTGTQYF

V: TRBV30
J: TRBJ1-5
size: -
D: TRBD1
DNA: TGTGCCTGGAGTAAAGGGGGCAAGCAGCCCCAGCATTTT
CDR3: CAWSKGGKQPQHF

V: TRBV6-5
J: TRBJ2-2
size: -
D: -
DNA: TGTGCCAGCGCAATTTTGGTTCCCCAGGGCGGGGAGCTGTTTTTT
CDR3: CASAILVPQGGELFF

V: TRBV27
J: TRBJ1-1
size: few
D: -
DNA: TGTGCCAGCAGGTATACTAGATTCACTGAAGCTTTCTTT
CDR3: CASRYTRFTEAFF

V: TRBV28
J: TRBJ1-1
size: -
D: -
DNA: TGTGCCAGCAGATTAACCGGGACACTGAACACTGAAGCTTTCTTT
CDR3: CASRLTGTLNTEAFF

V: TRBV7-2
J: TRBJ1-2
size: -
D: TRBD1
DNA: TGTGCCAGCAGACCTAACGGACAGGGGGCTTATGGCTACACCTTC
CDR3: CASRPNGQGAYGYTF

V: TRBV7-3
J: TRBJ2-3
size: once
D: TRBD2
DNA: TGTGCCAGCAGCTTAAGCGGGAGCGGAGATACGCAGTATTTT
CDR3: CASSLSGSGDTQYF

V: TRBV7-2
J: TRBJ2-7
size: -
D: -
DNA: TGTGCCAGCAGCTTATATAGGAGCTCCTACGAGCAGTACTTC
CDR3: CASSLYRSSYEQYF

V: TRBV6-1
J: TRBJ2-7
size: once
D: -
DNA: TGTGCCAGCAGTGAAGGAGGGGGGGCATCCTACGAGCAGTACTTC
CDR3: CASSEGGGASYEQYF

V: TRBV14
J: TRBJ2-3
size: -
D: -
DNA: TGTGCCAGCAGCCCTGGACTACGCCGGAGTACAGATACGCAGTATTTT
CDR3: CASSPGLRRSTDTQYF

V: TRBV5-6
J: TRBJ2-7
size: -
D: TRBD1
DNA: TGTGCCAGCAGCCTAGGACAGGGGCAAGCCTACGAGCAGTACTTC
CDR3: CASSLGQGQAYEQYF

V: TRBV6-5
J: TRBJ1-2
size: -
D: -
DNA: TGTGCCAGCAGTTACTCGGGGGGATCTAACTATGGCTACACCTTC
CDR3: CASSYSGGSNYGYTF

V: TRBV11-2
J: TRBJ1-4
size: few
D: -
DNA: TGTGCCAGCAGCGCAGGGTGGGGGGAAGTTAATGAAAAACTGTTTTTT
CDR3: CASSAGWGEVNEKLFF

V: TRBV7-9
J: TRBJ1-1
size: -
D: TRBD1
DNA: TGTGCCAGCAGCTCGGACAGGGTTGAAGCTTTCTTT
CDR3: CASSSDRVEAFF

V: TRBV5-1
J: TRBJ1-2
size: -
D: TRBD1
DNA: TGCGCCAGCAGTCTGGGGACAGGGGGCTATGGCTACACCTTC
CDR3: CASSLGTGGYGYTF

V: TRBV5-6
J: TRBJ1-1
size: few
D: -
DNA: TGTGCCAGCAGCTTGGGGGGGAGGGGTGGACCTTTCTTT
CDR3: CASSLGGRGGPFF

V: TRBV5-4
J: TRBJ2-7
size: -
D: TRBD2
DNA: TGTGCCAGCAGCTTGGGTCCTAGCGGGGGGGCTGCCTACGAGCAGTACTTC
CDR3: CASSLGPSGGAAYEQYF

V: TRBV19
J: TRBJ2-1
size: -
D: TRBD2
DNA: TGTGCCAGTACCCCTCGGGCTAGCGGGAGCTACAATGAGCAGTTCTTC
CDR3: CASTPRASGSYNEQFF

V: TRBV19
J: TRBJ2-3
size: -
D: TRBD2
DNA: TGTGCCAGTAGCACGGACAGGCAGCGGGGGGGGTCCTCAGATACGCAGTATTTT
CDR3: CASSTDRQRGGSSDTQYF

V: TRBV29-1
J: TRBJ1-1
size: medium-sized
D: -
DNA: TGCAGCGTTGAAGGAGGGAGCGACACTGAAGCTTTCTTT
CDR3: CSVEGGSDTEAFF

V: TRBV7-7
J: TRBJ2-5
size: once
D: -
DNA: TGTGCTAGCAGCTTAGCCGGGACTCAAGAGACCCAGTACTTC
CDR3: CASSLAGTQETQYF

V: TRBV5-6
J: TRBJ1-2
size: -
D: TRBD1
DNA: TGTGCCAGCAGCTTAGACTCAGGGGGCGTGAATCGCTACACCTTC
CDR3: CASSLDSGGVNRYTF

V: TRBV19
J: TRBJ1-4
size: few
D: -
DNA: TGTGCCAGTACCAGGACAGTTGGTAATGAAAAACTGTTTTTT
CDR3: CASTRTVGNEKLFF